The clone carrying this T cell receptor beta chain was counted between two and nine times. Its antigen is currently unknown. Described time point: sample taken at primary tumor resection. Whole RNA, which was extracted from tumor, nontumor lung tissue or frozen PBMC, was sequenced without any cell sorting. The donor group consisted of over 60 patients who had untreated, early-stage non-small cell lung cancer. This sample was included in a study of spatial heterogeneity in lung cancer. TCRdb passed the 5' RACE reads through MiXCR, listing each CDR3 protein once. The sample gives around 12,000 distinct CDR3 sequences, about 14% of which show up once; 35% to 45% is in the top ten. Overall study findings and caveats: TCRs found ubiquitously expanded in tumor appeared in blood more at resection than at follow-up.

The starting material was PBMCs, obtained at surgery. This clonotype was obtained from a male donor with early-stage non-small cell lung cancer.

The CDR3 region is CASSLLTSGDRSDTQYF. Written as DNA, the CDR3 is TGTGCCAGCAGTTTACTTACTAGCGGGGATCGTAGCGATACGCAGTATTTT. This chain uses TRBV28 with TRBJ2-3, with 10 bases aligning to TRBD2. Germline V gene lookup returns CDR1 MDHEN and CDR2 SYDVKM. CDR3 length: 17 amino acids. The junction had 11 bases not matched to a gene; V was cut back by 2 bases and J by 6 bases.